Listed below are T cell receptor beta chains from one sample, sequenced in a study of early T cells in non-severe SARS-CoV-2 infection. TCRdb passed the 5' RACE reads through MiXCR, listing each CDR3 protein once. Here the sample spans tens of thousands of distinct CDR3 sequences, approximately 8.5% being singletons. Sequenced material: whole blood. Source of these receptors: an adult who was a healthcare worker with PCR-confirmed SARS-CoV-2 infection or an uninfected control (not recorded which). CDR3s include the opening cysteine and the closing phenylalanine or tryptophan. The D gene is left open where the match is weak. Size is stated for part of the rows, as once, few or many counts, or as a class when the clone is expanded.

d_call: -; v_call: TRBV7-2; j_call: TRBJ1-5; clone_size: many; cdr3_aa: CASSGQSNQPQHF; cdr3_nt: TGTGCCAGCAGCGGACAGAGCAATCAGCCCCAGCATTTT
d_call: TRBD1; v_call: TRBV20-1; j_call: TRBJ1-2; clone_size: many; cdr3_aa: CSASPGQGVYGYTF; cdr3_nt: TGCAGTGCTAGTCCAGGACAGGGGGTTTATGGCTACACCTTC
d_call: TRBD1; v_call: TRBV27; j_call: TRBJ1-1; clone_size: many; cdr3_aa: CASSLIGTGPKREAFF; cdr3_nt: TGTGCCAGCAGTTTAATTGGGACAGGACCCAAACGTGAAGCTTTCTTT
d_call: -; v_call: TRBV19; j_call: TRBJ2-7; clone_size: -; cdr3_aa: CASSPRTTQAWSYEQYF; cdr3_nt: TGTGCCAGTAGTCCCCGGACAACCCAGGCCTGGAGCTACGAGCAGTACTTC
d_call: TRBD2; v_call: TRBV24-1; j_call: TRBJ2-1; clone_size: many; cdr3_aa: CATSDHRGGRSSYNEQFF; cdr3_nt: TGTGCCACCAGTGACCACCGGGGCGGGAGGAGCTCCTACAATGAGCAGTTCTTC
d_call: TRBD2; v_call: TRBV28; j_call: TRBJ2-3; clone_size: many; cdr3_aa: CASSPARGLAGGGADTQYF; cdr3_nt: TGTGCCAGCTCCCCCGCGCGGGGACTAGCGGGAGGTGGCGCAGATACGCAGTATTTT
d_call: -; v_call: TRBV5-1; j_call: TRBJ2-7; clone_size: -; cdr3_aa: CASRQGLFYEQYF; cdr3_nt: TGCGCCAGCCGACAAGGACTCTTCTACGAGCAGTACTTC
d_call: TRBD1; v_call: TRBV29-1; j_call: TRBJ1-1; clone_size: -; cdr3_aa: CSVEPTPGQGTDTEAFF; cdr3_nt: TGCAGCGTTGAACCAACGCCCGGACAGGGTACGGACACTGAAGCTTTCTTT
d_call: -; v_call: TRBV29-1; j_call: TRBJ2-5; clone_size: -; cdr3_aa: CSVERALQETQYF; cdr3_nt: TGCAGCGTTGAAAGGGCCCTCCAAGAGACCCAGTACTTC
d_call: -; v_call: TRBV6-5; j_call: TRBJ2-1; clone_size: many; cdr3_aa: CASSYSLNNEQFF; cdr3_nt: TGTGCCAGCAGTTACTCGCTGAACAATGAGCAGTTCTTC
d_call: -; v_call: TRBV7-9; j_call: TRBJ2-5; clone_size: many; cdr3_aa: CASSLGRHQETQYF; cdr3_nt: TGTGCCAGCAGCTTAGGACGACACCAAGAGACCCAGTACTTC
d_call: TRBD1; v_call: TRBV5-1; j_call: TRBJ2-5; clone_size: many; cdr3_aa: CASSSGGRETQYF; cdr3_nt: TGCGCCAGCAGCTCAGGGGGCCGGGAGACCCAGTACTTC
d_call: -; v_call: TRBV4-1; j_call: TRBJ2-3; clone_size: few; cdr3_aa: CASSQDSDTQYF; cdr3_nt: TGCGCCAGCAGCCAAGACTCAGATACGCAGTATTTT
d_call: TRBD2; v_call: TRBV12-3/TRBV12-4; j_call: TRBJ2-7; clone_size: -; cdr3_aa: CASSPGPSGSYEQYF; cdr3_nt: TGTGCCAGCAGCCCCGGCCCTAGCGGGAGCTACGAGCAGTACTTC
d_call: TRBD1; v_call: TRBV29-1; j_call: TRBJ2-5; clone_size: many; cdr3_aa: CSAGTGDLRETQYF; cdr3_nt: TGCAGCGCCGGAACAGGGGACCTCCGAGAGACCCAGTACTTC
d_call: TRBD2; v_call: TRBV9; j_call: TRBJ2-3; clone_size: many; cdr3_aa: CASSVGTSGSTDTQYF; cdr3_nt: TGTGCCAGCAGCGTAGGTACTAGCGGGAGCACAGATACGCAGTATTTT
d_call: -; v_call: TRBV5-1; j_call: TRBJ2-1; clone_size: few; cdr3_aa: CASSLSAGKFYEQFF; cdr3_nt: TGCGCCAGCAGCTTGTCTGCGGGAAAATTCTATGAGCAGTTCTTC
d_call: TRBD1; v_call: TRBV7-9; j_call: TRBJ2-4; clone_size: many; cdr3_aa: CASSPGTGSLAKNIQYF; cdr3_nt: TGTGCCAGCAGCCCCGGGACAGGATCGTTAGCCAAAAACATTCAGTACTTC
d_call: -; v_call: TRBV30; j_call: TRBJ2-7; clone_size: many; cdr3_aa: CAWSVSIRVTGTPAYEQYF; cdr3_nt: TGTGCCTGGAGTGTTTCCATACGGGTTACAGGAACTCCGGCCTACGAGCAGTACTTC
d_call: -; v_call: TRBV29-1; j_call: TRBJ2-5; clone_size: many; cdr3_aa: CSVEWQNQETQYF; cdr3_nt: TGCAGCGTTGAGTGGCAGAACCAAGAGACCCAGTACTTC
d_call: -; v_call: TRBV2; j_call: TRBJ1-2; clone_size: -; cdr3_aa: CASGTAGYGYTF; cdr3_nt: TGTGCCAGCGGGACCGCCGGCTATGGCTACACCTTC
d_call: -; v_call: TRBV9; j_call: TRBJ2-5; clone_size: -; cdr3_aa: CASSVGGSGQETQYF; cdr3_nt: TGTGCCAGCAGCGTAGGCGGTAGCGGCCAAGAGACCCAGTACTTC
d_call: -; v_call: TRBV7-8; j_call: TRBJ2-3; clone_size: many; cdr3_aa: CASSLASGSTDTQYF; cdr3_nt: TGTGCCAGCAGCTTAGCTAGCGGAAGCACAGATACGCAGTATTTT
d_call: TRBD1; v_call: TRBV7-2; j_call: TRBJ1-1; clone_size: -; cdr3_aa: CASSWTGGVTEAFF; cdr3_nt: TGTGCCAGCAGCTGGACAGGGGGCGTCACTGAAGCTTTCTTT
d_call: -; v_call: TRBV29-1; j_call: TRBJ2-5; clone_size: many; cdr3_aa: CSVVPKGAQETQYF; cdr3_nt: TGCAGCGTTGTCCCAAAAGGAGCTCAAGAGACCCAGTACTTC
d_call: -; v_call: TRBV7-9; j_call: TRBJ2-5; clone_size: many; cdr3_aa: CASSLVDGRTQYF; cdr3_nt: TGTGCCAGCAGCTTAGTGGACGGGAGGACCCAGTACTTC
d_call: TRBD1; v_call: TRBV6-6; j_call: TRBJ1-2; clone_size: many; cdr3_aa: CASSYSGTGANPYGYTF; cdr3_nt: TGTGCCAGCAGTTACTCCGGGACAGGGGCGAATCCATATGGCTACACCTTC
d_call: -; v_call: TRBV9; j_call: TRBJ2-7; clone_size: few; cdr3_aa: CASSPYRAGKNYEQYF; cdr3_nt: TGTGCCAGCAGCCCCTACCGGGCAGGGAAAAACTACGAGCAGTACTTC
d_call: -; v_call: TRBV27; j_call: TRBJ2-7; clone_size: few; cdr3_aa: CASSRGAPLEQYF; cdr3_nt: TGTGCCAGCAGTAGAGGGGCCCCTCTCGAGCAGTACTTC
d_call: TRBD1; v_call: TRBV7-9; j_call: TRBJ1-2; clone_size: -; cdr3_aa: CASSFAQGGLYGYTF; cdr3_nt: TGTGCCAGCAGCTTCGCACAGGGGGGGCTCTATGGCTACACCTTC
d_call: -; v_call: TRBV28; j_call: TRBJ1-3; clone_size: -; cdr3_aa: CASAGHHYSGNTIYF; cdr3_nt: TGTGCCAGCGCGGGACACCACTACTCTGGAAACACCATATATTTT
d_call: TRBD1; v_call: TRBV7-2; j_call: TRBJ2-3; clone_size: many; cdr3_aa: CASSLYAAGQGFTDTQYF; cdr3_nt: TGTGCCAGCAGCTTATACGCGGCCGGACAGGGCTTCACAGATACGCAGTATTTT
d_call: -; v_call: TRBV7-2; j_call: TRBJ2-1; clone_size: -; cdr3_aa: CASSRDSEQFF; cdr3_nt: TGTGCCAGCAGCAGAGACAGTGAGCAGTTCTTC
d_call: TRBD1; v_call: TRBV25-1; j_call: TRBJ2-7; clone_size: -; cdr3_aa: CATSQGVVQYF; cdr3_nt: TGTGCCACCTCACAGGGGGTAGTTCAGTACTTC
d_call: TRBD1; v_call: TRBV6-6; j_call: TRBJ2-7; clone_size: many; cdr3_aa: CASSYVTGVRHEQYF; cdr3_nt: TGTGCCAGCAGTTACGTGACAGGGGTAAGGCACGAGCAGTACTTC
d_call: -; v_call: TRBV7-2; j_call: TRBJ1-1; clone_size: many; cdr3_aa: CASSSGLMRGNTEAFF; cdr3_nt: TGTGCCAGCAGCTCGGGCCTTATGAGGGGGAACACTGAAGCTTTCTTT
d_call: -; v_call: TRBV5-8; j_call: TRBJ1-5; clone_size: many; cdr3_aa: CARNYCPPYRNQPQHF; cdr3_nt: TGTGCCAGAAACTACTGCCCACCCTACAGAAATCAGCCCCAGCATTTT
d_call: TRBD2; v_call: TRBV9; j_call: TRBJ2-3; clone_size: many; cdr3_aa: CASSGGALAGATDTQYF; cdr3_nt: TGTGCCAGCAGCGGGGGGGCCCTAGCGGGAGCCACAGATACGCAGTATTTT
d_call: -; v_call: TRBV11-1; j_call: TRBJ2-1; clone_size: few; cdr3_aa: CASSFRQYNEQFF; cdr3_nt: TGTGCCAGCAGCTTCAGACAGTACAATGAGCAGTTCTTC
d_call: -; v_call: TRBV6-6; j_call: TRBJ2-7; clone_size: few; cdr3_aa: CASTTDYRSYEQYF; cdr3_nt: TGTGCCAGCACCACGGACTATCGCTCCTACGAGCAGTACTTC
d_call: -; v_call: TRBV4-3; j_call: TRBJ2-5; clone_size: many; cdr3_aa: CASSFAASAQETQYF; cdr3_nt: TGCGCCAGCTCCTTCGCTGCGTCCGCCCAAGAGACCCAGTACTTC
d_call: -; v_call: TRBV6-6; j_call: TRBJ2-7; clone_size: many; cdr3_aa: CASTYREKQYF; cdr3_nt: TGTGCCAGCACCTACCGGGAGAAGCAGTACTTC
d_call: -; v_call: TRBV6-5; j_call: TRBJ1-5; clone_size: many; cdr3_aa: CASSYSGSNSNQPQHF; cdr3_nt: TGTGCCAGCAGTTACTCTGGCAGCAATAGCAATCAGCCCCAGCATTTT
d_call: TRBD2; v_call: TRBV7-9; j_call: TRBJ2-7; clone_size: few; cdr3_aa: CASGRELVYEQYF; cdr3_nt: TGTGCCAGCGGGCGGGAGTTGGTCTACGAGCAGTACTTC
d_call: -; v_call: TRBV6-5; j_call: TRBJ2-7; clone_size: many; cdr3_aa: CASRSGHSYEQYF; cdr3_nt: TGTGCCAGCAGATCAGGACATTCCTACGAGCAGTACTTC
d_call: -; v_call: TRBV4-1; j_call: TRBJ1-2; clone_size: many; cdr3_aa: CASSQDYGGASGYTF; cdr3_nt: TGCGCCAGCAGCCAAGATTATGGGGGGGCCAGTGGCTACACCTTC
d_call: -; v_call: TRBV3-1; j_call: TRBJ2-1; clone_size: few; cdr3_aa: CASSLGLRRPFYNEQFF; cdr3_nt: TGTGCCAGCAGTCTGGGACTCCGCCGGCCCTTCTACAATGAGCAGTTCTTC
d_call: -; v_call: TRBV29-1; j_call: TRBJ2-6; clone_size: -; cdr3_aa: CSVGTQAGANVLTF; cdr3_nt: TGCAGCGTGGGAACCCAGGCCGGGGCCAACGTCCTGACTTTC
d_call: -; v_call: TRBV20-1; j_call: TRBJ1-2; clone_size: many; cdr3_aa: CSPLGAGLNYGYTF; cdr3_nt: TGCAGTCCCCTTGGGGCAGGCCTAAACTATGGCTACACCTTC
d_call: -; v_call: TRBV6-1; j_call: TRBJ1-4; clone_size: many; cdr3_aa: CASGTQEKLFF; cdr3_nt: TGTGCCAGCGGCACTCAGGAAAAACTGTTTTTT
d_call: TRBD1; v_call: TRBV7-9; j_call: TRBJ1-1; clone_size: many; cdr3_aa: CASSLVRGMNTEAFF; cdr3_nt: TGTGCCAGCAGCTTAGTCAGGGGGATGAACACTGAAGCTTTCTTT
d_call: -; v_call: TRBV7-9; j_call: TRBJ2-7; clone_size: many; cdr3_aa: CASSLSQNSYEQYF; cdr3_nt: TGTGCCAGCAGCTTAAGCCAGAATTCCTACGAGCAGTACTTC
d_call: -; v_call: TRBV10-3; j_call: TRBJ2-2; clone_size: -; cdr3_aa: CAIRDTGELFF; cdr3_nt: TGTGCCATCAGGGACACCGGGGAGCTGTTTTTT
d_call: TRBD1; v_call: TRBV13; j_call: TRBJ2-2; clone_size: few; cdr3_aa: CASSPRWDSLNTGELFF; cdr3_nt: TGTGCCAGCAGCCCCCGATGGGACAGCCTGAACACCGGGGAGCTGTTTTTT